These 27 T cell receptor beta chains were all obtained from the same sample, sequenced in a study of beta chain features in type 1 diabetes. Regarding the study as a whole: A moderate, significant TCRB CDR3 shortening appeared in type 1 diabetes across four CD4+ subsets.

The investigators reverse transcribed all of the isolated RNA, so they sequenced expressed TCRB transcripts. Sequencing was performed with immunoSEQ multiplex PCR; in TCRdb, only in-frame clones are kept and a portion is missing. Of around 260,000 clones in the sample, roughly 20% are singletons; the top ten hold roughly 0.028%. No antigen is known for these receptors. Input material: naive CD4+ T cells from blood. Every receptor here comes from a middle-aged woman with type 1 diabetes.

The chain recombines TRBV7-8 with TRBJ1-5; D is possibly TRBD1 (6 bases). The CDR3 contains 13 residues. Germline CDR1 is SGHVS and CDR2 is FQNEAQ. The ends were cut back, 2 bases at V and 7 bases at J, with 9 bases in the middle. The CDR3 region is CASSLSQGQPQHF. Here the CDR3 DNA reads TGTGCCAGCAGCTTATCCCAGGGGCAGCCCCAGCATTTT.

The V gene is TRBV29-1, the J gene TRBJ2-5, with a tentative D call TRBD1 (5 bases). The CDR3 extends over 16 amino acids. V was pared by 0 bases and J by 5 bases, with 19 bases between. From germline, CDR1 is SQVTM and CDR2 ANQGSEA. This CDR3 reads CSVEDQGANNGETQYF. In DNA form, the CDR3 reads TGCAGCGTTGAAGATCAAGGGGCGAATAACGGGGAGACCCAGTACTTC.

This clone was counted between two and nine times. This chain joins TRBV4-3 and TRBJ2-1; TRBD1 might be the D (6 bases). This CDR3 is built from 15 residues. Germline CDR1 LGHNA, CDR2 YSLEER. V was shortened by 5 bases and J by 0 bases, with 11 bases between the two germline ends. In nucleotides, the CDR3 is TGCGCCAGCAGCTACACAGGGTACTCCTACAATGAGCAGTTCTTC. This gives the protein CASSYTGYSYNEQFF.

The V gene is TRBV29-1, the J gene TRBJ2-2; TRBD2 matches at 12 bases. The trim removed 1 base at V and 4 bases at J, leaving 10 bases unmatched. Germline V gene lookup returns CDR1 SQVTM and CDR2 ANQGSEA. The CDR3 covers 18 residues. CDR3 bases: TGCAGCGTTGAAGGGCTAGCGGGAGGGCCGAGGGTCACCGGGGAGCTGTTTTTT. It translates to CSVEGLAGGPRVTGELFF.

The gene calls are TRBV5-4 and TRBJ2-1, with 9 nucleotides matching TRBD2. From germline, CDR1 is SGHNT and CDR2 YYREEE (reference sequence). The length of the CDR3 is 15 residues. Trimming removed 2 bases from V and 3 bases from J; junction bases left unmatched: 3. For the CDR3, the DNA is TGTGCCAGCAGCTTTCTAGCGGGAAGCTACAATGAGCAGTTCTTC. Its protein is CASSFLAGSYNEQFF.

The chain employs TRBV7-2 and TRBJ2-5; maybe TRBD2 (6 bases). The CDR3 sequence is 14 residues long. Germline CDR1 reads SGHTA; CDR2 reads FQGNSA. V lost 4 bases and J lost 0, with 9 bases in between. The CDR3 loop reads CASSSLAYQETQYF. DNA for the CDR3: TGTGCCAGCAGCTCTCTAGCGTACCAAGAGACCCAGTACTTC.

The genes are TRBV5-1 and TRBJ2-7, with 9 bases identical to TRBD1. Germline loops: CDR1 SGHRS, CDR2 YFSETQ. Trimming removed 3 bases from V and 7 bases from J; junction bases left unmatched: 14. CDR3 length equals 16 residues. The CDR3 nucleotides are TGCGCCAGCAGCTCCTTAGAACAGGGGGCAACGGAAGAGCAGTACTTC. This sequence encodes CASSSLEQGATEEQYF.

The V call is TRBV2, the J call TRBJ2-7; 7 nucleotides line up with TRBD1. The CDR3 totals 14 residues. In germline, CDR1 is SNHLY, CDR2 FYNNEI. V shed 6 bases and J 0 bases; nucleotides not matched to a gene: 5. The CDR3: CASRRTGLSYEQYF. The CDR3 nucleotides read TGTGCCAGCAGGCGGACAGGCCTCTCCTACGAGCAGTACTTC.

Only a few counts were recorded for this clone. The chain recombines TRBV5-1 with TRBJ1-2, with TRBD1 as a possible D gene (5 bases). V lost 4 bases and J 5 bases, leaving 12 bases between the germline ends. This CDR3 has 13 amino acids. Germline CDR1 and CDR2: SGHRS and YFSETQ. DNA for the CDR3: TGCGCCAGCAGCCCCGACAGTTCATATGGCTACACCTTC. Protein product: CASSPDSSYGYTF.

The CDR3 spells CASSLPGFGYTF. CDR3 in DNA: TGTGCCAGCAGTTTACCAGGTTTTGGCTACACCTTC. The chain has TRBV28 and TRBJ1-2, with D hard to call. This CDR3 contains 12 residues. Trimming removed 2 bases at V and 7 bases at J, with 8 bases between. Looked up from germline, CDR1 is MDHEN and CDR2 is SYDVKM.

This clone came up a few times. The V call is TRBV30, the J call TRBJ2-7; tentatively, D is TRBD1 (6 bases). The germline V and J ends were trimmed by 0 bases and 0 bases, with 15 bases remaining between them. Germline V gives CDR1 GTSNPN, CDR2 SVGIG (reference sequence). The CDR3 spans 16 residues. CDR3 amino acids: CAWSVQGTGSSYEQYF. The CDR3 DNA is TGTGCCTGGAGTGTACAAGGAACAGGGAGCTCCTACGAGCAGTACTTC.

CDR3 coding DNA: TGTGCCAGCAGCGAACAGGCCCCCGGGACCCAGTACTTC. Protein sequence: CASSEQAPGTQYF. The rearrangement links TRBV9 to TRBJ2-5; a possible D gene is TRBD1 (5 bases). The germline V gene encodes CDR1 SGDLS and CDR2 YYNGEE. Trimming removed 3 bases at V and 7 bases at J, with 13 bases between. The CDR3 is made up of 13 amino acids.

The rearrangement links TRBV9 to TRBJ1-1, with 9 positions matching TRBD1. CDR1 and CDR2 (germline): SGDLS, YYNGEE. This CDR3 is 14 amino acids long. Trimming cost V 4 bases and J 3 bases; bases outside gene matches: 4. CDR3 sequence reads: CASSTWTGDTEAFF. The CDR3, as DNA: TGTGCCAGCAGCACATGGACAGGGGACACTGAAGCTTTCTTT.

This clone was observed a few times. The chain combines TRBV6-1 with TRBJ2-7; D not resolved. The ends were cut back, 4 bases at V and 6 bases at J, with 10 bases in the middle. The CDR3 covers 12 residues. Germline CDR1 is MNHNS and CDR2 is SASEGT. In DNA, the CDR3 is TGTGCCAGCAGTGGCTCTAGAATCGAGCAGTACTTC. Its translation: CASSGSRIEQYF.

The table lists this clone with a few counts. This chain uses TRBV4-1 with TRBJ2-2, with 8 bases that match TRBD2. V lost 4 bases and J lost 3; bases outside the gene matches: 7. CDR1 and CDR2 (germline): MGHRA, YSYEKL. This CDR3 has 16 amino acids. The CDR3 protein is CASSRGLALYTGELFF. The CDR3 DNA reads TGCGCCAGCAGCCGAGGACTAGCCCTTTACACCGGGGAGCTGTTTTTT.

The chain combines TRBV15 with TRBJ2-7, with D possibly being TRBD2 (7 bases). V gave up 0 bases and J gave up 7 bases, with 16 bases separating them. The germline V gene has CDR1 LNHNV and CDR2 YYDKDF (reference sequence). The CDR3 contains 15 residues. CDR3 in amino acids: CATSRDQSGGEEQYF. The CDR3 coding sequence is TGTGCCACCAGCAGAGATCAGTCGGGGGGCGAGGAGCAGTACTTC.

This chain links TRBV25-1 with TRBJ2-1; TRBD1 might be the D (6 bases). CDR1 MGHDK and CDR2 SYGVNS come from the germline V gene. The V end lost 6 bases, the J end lost 7 bases, and 13 bases lay between the germline ends. The length of the CDR3 is 13 residues. As DNA, the CDR3 is TGTGCCAGCAGGATGGGGGCTGTTAATGAGCAGTTCTTC. Translation gives CASRMGAVNEQFF.

This clone has a handful of counts. V and J are TRBV4-1 and TRBJ1-5, with 10 bases that match TRBD1. V shed 6 bases, J shed 1 base, and the junction held 9 bases outside the gene matches. The germline CDR1 and CDR2 sequences are MGHRA and YSYEKL. CDR3 length equals 17 residues. The CDR3 coding sequence is TGCGCCAGCAGGCATACTTGGACAGGGGGAAGCAATCAGCCCCAGCATTTT. Amino acids: CASRHTWTGGSNQPQHF.

This chain uses TRBV7-2 with TRBJ1-2, with D unresolved. This CDR3 spans 14 amino acids. V dropped 2 bases and J dropped 6 bases, with 13 bases sitting between them. Germline V gene sequence: CDR1 SGHTA, CDR2 FQGNSA. The CDR3 DNA follows: TGTGCCAGCAGCTTAAGGCTTCAGGCTCATGGCTACACCTTC. This gives the protein CASSLRLQAHGYTF.

This clone was seen a few times. The CDR3 region has the DNA TGTGCCTGGACCGGGGTTTCGGGGGCCAACGTCCTGACTTTC. It specifies CAWTGVSGANVLTF. This chain uses TRBV30 with TRBJ2-6; maybe TRBD2 (5 bases). The CDR3 runs to 14 residues. CDR1 and CDR2 from the germline V gene are GTSNPN and SVGIG (reference sequence). V lost 4 bases, J lost 4 bases, and 11 bases lay in between.

This chain links TRBV7-8 with TRBJ1-2, with 7 nucleotides matching TRBD1. After removal of 5 bases from V and 0 bases from J, the junction contained 6 bases not matched to a gene. The germline V gene has CDR1 SGHVS and CDR2 FQNEAQ. The CDR3 is made up of 15 amino acids. CDR3 amino acids: CASSTRTGPNYGYTF. The CDR3 bases are TGTGCCAGCAGCACCCGGACAGGACCTAACTATGGCTACACCTTC.

This chain links TRBV4-2 with TRBJ2-5; 8 positions agree with TRBD1. This CDR3 is built from 15 residues. Losses at the gene ends were 5 bases for V and 1 base for J; bases not matched to a gene: 6. CDR1 and CDR2 (germline): LGHNA, YNFKEQ. The CDR3 spells CASSGFTGGQETQYF. Written as DNA, the CDR3 is TGTGCCAGCAGCGGCTTTACAGGGGGCCAAGAGACCCAGTACTTC.

CDR3: CASTTRGSYSNQPQHF. CDR3 sequence (DNA): TGTGCCAGCACCACCCGGGGGTCTTATAGCAATCAGCCCCAGCATTTT. This chain links TRBV28 with TRBJ1-5, with a tentative D call TRBD1 (5 bases). Germline-derived CDR1 and CDR2 are MDHEN and SYDVKM. The germline V and J ends were trimmed by 7 bases and 0 bases, with 16 bases remaining between them. CDR3 length: 16 amino acids. Drawing the rest from reference TRBV28 and TRBJ1-5, the complete variable domain is DVKVTQSSRYLVKRTGEKVFLECVQDMDHENMFWYRQDPGLGLRLIYFSYDVKMKEKGDIPEGYSVSREKKERFSLILESASTNQTSMYLCASTTRGSYSNQPQHFGDGTRLSIL.

This chain connects TRBV4-3 to TRBJ2-1; TRBD2 might be the D (5 bases). Germline CDR1 LGHNA, CDR2 YSLEER. The CDR3 extends over 15 amino acids. Trimming left V 2 bases short and J 1 base short, with 9 bases between. The CDR3 here is CASSQLSGSYNEQFF. For the CDR3, the DNA is TGCGCCAGCAGCCAACTCAGCGGTTCCTACAATGAGCAGTTCTTC.

V usage is TRBV29-1 and J usage is TRBJ1-1; D uncertain. The length of the CDR3 is 13 residues. V was cut by 0 bases and J by 8 bases, with 13 bases left in between. CDR1 is SQVTM, CDR2 ANQGSEA, per germline. CDR3 region: CSVEDSPRGEAFF. For the CDR3, the DNA is TGCAGCGTTGAAGATTCCCCTAGAGGGGAAGCTTTCTTT.

CDR3 nucleotides: TGTGCCAGCAGCTTACGGCAGGATAATGAAAAACTGTTTTTT. Protein product: CASSLRQDNEKLFF. The chain joins TRBV11-2 to TRBJ1-4; D remains ambiguous. The CDR3 totals 14 residues. Between the trimmed V and J ends, which lost 2 bases and 4 bases, there was a span of 8 bases. CDR1 is SGHAT and CDR2 is FQNNGV in the germline V gene.

This clone was detected a few times. This chain connects TRBV6-6 to TRBJ1-5; D remains ambiguous. CDR1 and CDR2 from the germline V gene are MNHNY and SVGAGI (reference sequence). V gave up 6 bases and J gave up 6 bases, with 9 bases separating them. This CDR3 is built from 12 residues. CDR3 protein: CASSGDRQPQHF. The CDR3 coding sequence is TGTGCCAGCAGCGGGGATCGTCAGCCCCAGCATTTT.